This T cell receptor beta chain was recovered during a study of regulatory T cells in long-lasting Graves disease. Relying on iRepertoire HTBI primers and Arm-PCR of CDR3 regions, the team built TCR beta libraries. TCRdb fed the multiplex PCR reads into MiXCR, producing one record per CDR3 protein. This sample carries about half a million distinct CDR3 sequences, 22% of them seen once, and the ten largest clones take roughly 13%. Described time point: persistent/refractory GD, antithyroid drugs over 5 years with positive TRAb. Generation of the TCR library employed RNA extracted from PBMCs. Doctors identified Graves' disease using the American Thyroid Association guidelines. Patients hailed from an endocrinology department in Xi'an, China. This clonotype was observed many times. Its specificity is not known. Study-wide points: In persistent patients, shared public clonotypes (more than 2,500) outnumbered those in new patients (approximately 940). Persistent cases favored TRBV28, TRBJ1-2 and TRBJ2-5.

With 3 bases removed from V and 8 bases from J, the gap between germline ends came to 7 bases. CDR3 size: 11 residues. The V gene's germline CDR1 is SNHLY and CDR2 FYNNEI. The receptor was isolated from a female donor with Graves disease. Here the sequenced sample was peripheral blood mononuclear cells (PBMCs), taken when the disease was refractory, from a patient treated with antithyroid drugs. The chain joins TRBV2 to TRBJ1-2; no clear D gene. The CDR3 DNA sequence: TGTGCCAGCAGTGATTTTTCAGGCTACACCTTC. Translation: CASSDFSGYTF.